The present TCR beta chain was sequenced within a study of neoadjuvant anti-PD-1 for oral cavity cancer. Study summary: Patients without progression received a fourth nivolumab dose around day 43, then surgical resection on days 50-56. Whole-study findings and limits: Only a few patients per response group were TCR-analyzed; validation needed. Higher pretreatment Treg/Th17 ratios tracked higher pretreatment blood clonality.

V was cut by 2 bases and J by 4 bases, with 12 bases left in between. This CDR3 comprises 14 residues. Germline loops: CDR1 GTSNPN, CDR2 SVGIG (reference sequence). This clone was recorded once. Its specificity is unknown. PBMC libraries mostly used 450 to 600 ng of input genomic DNA, with six replicates per sample. The repertoire was sequenced with immunoSEQ multiplex PCR; TCRdb's copy has only in-frame clones and lacks some. The top ten clones hold about 2.7% of a sample with about 16,000 clones, approximately 67% of them seen once. The chain combines TRBV30 with TRBJ1-5, with D possibly matching TRBD1 (5 bases). The clonotype originates from a person aged 35 to 85 with oral cavity squamous cell carcinoma. The source was PBMCs, collected before nivolumab (anti-PD-1) treatment. CDR3: CAWSMQGGNQPQHF. The DNA for the CDR3 is TGTGCCTGGAGTATGCAGGGAGGGAATCAGCCCCAGCATTTT.